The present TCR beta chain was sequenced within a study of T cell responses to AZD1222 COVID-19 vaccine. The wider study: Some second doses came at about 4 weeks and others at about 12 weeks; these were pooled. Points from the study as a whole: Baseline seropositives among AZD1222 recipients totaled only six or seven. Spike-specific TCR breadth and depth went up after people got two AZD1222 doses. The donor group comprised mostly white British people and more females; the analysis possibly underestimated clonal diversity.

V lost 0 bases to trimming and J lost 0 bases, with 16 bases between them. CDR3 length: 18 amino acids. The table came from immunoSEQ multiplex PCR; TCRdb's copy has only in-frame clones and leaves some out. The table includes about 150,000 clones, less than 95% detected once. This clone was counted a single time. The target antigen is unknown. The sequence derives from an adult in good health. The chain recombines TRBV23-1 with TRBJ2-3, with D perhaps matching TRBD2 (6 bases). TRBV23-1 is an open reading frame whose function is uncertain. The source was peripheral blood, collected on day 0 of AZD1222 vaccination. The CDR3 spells CASSQSSWGLISTDTQYF. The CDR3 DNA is TGCGCCAGCAGTCAATCTTCCTGGGGACTCATTAGCACAGATACGCAGTATTTT.